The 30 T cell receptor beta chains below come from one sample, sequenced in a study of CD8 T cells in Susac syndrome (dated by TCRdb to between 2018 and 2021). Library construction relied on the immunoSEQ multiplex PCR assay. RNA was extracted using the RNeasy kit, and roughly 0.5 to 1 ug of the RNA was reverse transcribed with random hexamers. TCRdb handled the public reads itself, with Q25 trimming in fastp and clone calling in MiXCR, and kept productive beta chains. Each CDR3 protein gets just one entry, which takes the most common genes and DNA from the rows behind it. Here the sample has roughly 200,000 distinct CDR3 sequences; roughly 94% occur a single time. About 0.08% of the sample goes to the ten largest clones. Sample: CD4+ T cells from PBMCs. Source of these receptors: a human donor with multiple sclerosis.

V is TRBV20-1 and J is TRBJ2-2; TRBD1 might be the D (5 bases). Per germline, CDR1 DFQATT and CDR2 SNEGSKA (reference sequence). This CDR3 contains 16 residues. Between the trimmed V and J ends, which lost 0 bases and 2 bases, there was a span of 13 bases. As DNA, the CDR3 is TGCAGTGCTAGAGATAACCGCAGGGTTAACACCGGGGAGCTGTTTTTT. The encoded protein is CSARDNRRVNTGELFF.

The CDR3 here is CASADTSYEQYF. For the CDR3, the DNA is TGCGCCAGCGCGGACACTTCCTACGAGCAGTACTTC. The rearrangement links TRBV5-1 to TRBJ2-7, with a tentative D call TRBD1 (5 bases). Looked up from germline, CDR1 is SGHRS and CDR2 is YFSETQ. This CDR3 spans 12 amino acids. V lost 7 bases, J lost 1 base, and 9 bases lay in between.

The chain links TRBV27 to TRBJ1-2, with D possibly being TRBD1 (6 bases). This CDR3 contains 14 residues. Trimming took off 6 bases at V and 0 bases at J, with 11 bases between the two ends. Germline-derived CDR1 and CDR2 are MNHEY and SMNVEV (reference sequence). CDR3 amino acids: CASRRQATNYGYTF. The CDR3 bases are TGTGCCAGCAGAAGACAGGCTACTAACTATGGCTACACCTTC.

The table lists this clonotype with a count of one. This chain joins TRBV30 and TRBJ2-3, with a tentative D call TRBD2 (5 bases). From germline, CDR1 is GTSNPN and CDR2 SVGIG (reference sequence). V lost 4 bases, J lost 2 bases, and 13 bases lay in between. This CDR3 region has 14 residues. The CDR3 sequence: CAWIPAVFTDTQYF. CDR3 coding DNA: TGTGCCTGGATCCCAGCGGTATTCACAGATACGCAGTATTTT.

The CDR3 is CASSWKTTGPTGELFF. CDR3 DNA sequence: TGTGCCAGCAGCTGGAAAACGACAGGGCCCACCGGGGAGCTGTTTTTT. The gene calls are TRBV7-9 and TRBJ2-2; 7 bases are a match to TRBD1. CDR1 is SEHNR and CDR2 is FQNEAQ in the germline V gene (reference sequence). V gave up 4 bases and J gave up 4 bases; unmatched junction bases: 9. The CDR3 is made up of 16 amino acids.

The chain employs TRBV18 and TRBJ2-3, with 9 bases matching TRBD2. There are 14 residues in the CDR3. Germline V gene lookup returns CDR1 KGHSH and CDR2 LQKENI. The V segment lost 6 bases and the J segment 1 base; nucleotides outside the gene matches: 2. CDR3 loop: CASSRTSGTDTQYF. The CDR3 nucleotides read TGTGCCAGCTCCCGGACTAGCGGCACAGATACGCAGTATTTT.

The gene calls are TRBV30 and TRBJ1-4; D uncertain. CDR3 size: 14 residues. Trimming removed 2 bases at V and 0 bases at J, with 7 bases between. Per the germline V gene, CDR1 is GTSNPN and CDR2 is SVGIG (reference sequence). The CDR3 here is CAWSRSTTNEKLFF. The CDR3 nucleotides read TGTGCCTGGAGTAGGTCCACAACTAATGAAAAACTGTTTTTT. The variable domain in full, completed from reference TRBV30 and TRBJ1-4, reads SQTIHQWPATLVQPVGSPLSLECTVEGTSNPNLYWYRQAAGRGLQLLFYSVGIGQISSEVPQNLSASRPQDRQFILSSKKLLLSDSGFYLCAWSRSTTNEKLFFGSGTQLSVL.

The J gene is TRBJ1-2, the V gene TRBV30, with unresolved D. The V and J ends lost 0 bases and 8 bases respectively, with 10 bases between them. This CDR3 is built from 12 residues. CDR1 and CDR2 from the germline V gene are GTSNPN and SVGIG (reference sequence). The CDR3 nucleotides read TGTGCCTGGAGTGTGAACAGACGGGGCTACACCTTC. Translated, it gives CAWSVNRRGYTF.

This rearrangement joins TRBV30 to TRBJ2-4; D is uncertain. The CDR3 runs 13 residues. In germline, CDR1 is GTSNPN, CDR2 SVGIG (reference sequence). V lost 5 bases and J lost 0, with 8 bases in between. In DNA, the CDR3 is TGTGCCTGGGCTTCTTTAGCCAAAAACATTCAGTACTTC. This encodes CAWASLAKNIQYF.

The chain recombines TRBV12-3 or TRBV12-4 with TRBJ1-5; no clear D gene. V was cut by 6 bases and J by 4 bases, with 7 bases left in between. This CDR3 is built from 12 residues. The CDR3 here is CASREGNQPQHF. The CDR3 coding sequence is TGTGCCAGCAGGGAAGGAAATCAGCCCCAGCATTTT.

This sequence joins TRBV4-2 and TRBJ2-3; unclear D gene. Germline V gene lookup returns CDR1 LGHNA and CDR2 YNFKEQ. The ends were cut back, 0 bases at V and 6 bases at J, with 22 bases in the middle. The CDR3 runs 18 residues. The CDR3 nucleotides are TGTGCCAGCAGCCAAGAGGTGATTACGTTCGGTATTCTGGATACGCAGTATTTT. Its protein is CASSQEVITFGILDTQYF.

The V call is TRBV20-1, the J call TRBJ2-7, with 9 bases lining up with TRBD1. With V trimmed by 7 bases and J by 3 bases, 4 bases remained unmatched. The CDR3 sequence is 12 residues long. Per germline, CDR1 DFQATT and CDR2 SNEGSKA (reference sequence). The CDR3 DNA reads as TGCAGTGTTACAGGGGGCAGCTACGAGCAGTACTTC. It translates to CSVTGGSYEQYF.

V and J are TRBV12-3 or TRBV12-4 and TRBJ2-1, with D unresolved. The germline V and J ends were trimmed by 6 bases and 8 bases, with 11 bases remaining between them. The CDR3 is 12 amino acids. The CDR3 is CASSPFRYEQFF. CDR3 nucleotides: TGTGCCAGCAGCCCCTTTCGGTATGAGCAGTTCTTC.

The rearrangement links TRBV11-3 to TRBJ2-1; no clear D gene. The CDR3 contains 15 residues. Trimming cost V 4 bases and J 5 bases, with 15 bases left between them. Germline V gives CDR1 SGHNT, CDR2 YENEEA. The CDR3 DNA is TGTGCCAGCAGCTCCCCGCGCCCCGACGACAATGAGCAGTTCTTC. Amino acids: CASSSPRPDDNEQFF.

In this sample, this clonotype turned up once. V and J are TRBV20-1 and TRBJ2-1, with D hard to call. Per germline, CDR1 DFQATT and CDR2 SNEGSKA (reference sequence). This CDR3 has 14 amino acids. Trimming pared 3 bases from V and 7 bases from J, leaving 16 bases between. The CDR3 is CSASSLLTWNEQFF. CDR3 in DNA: TGCAGTGCTAGTTCGCTGCTGACGTGGAATGAGCAGTTCTTC.

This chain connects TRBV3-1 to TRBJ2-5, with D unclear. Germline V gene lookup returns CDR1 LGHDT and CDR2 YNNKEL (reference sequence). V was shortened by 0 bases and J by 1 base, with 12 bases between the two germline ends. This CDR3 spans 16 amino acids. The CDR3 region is CASSQEEVRFQETQYF. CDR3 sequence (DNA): TGTGCCAGCAGCCAAGAGGAAGTCAGGTTCCAAGAGACCCAGTACTTC.

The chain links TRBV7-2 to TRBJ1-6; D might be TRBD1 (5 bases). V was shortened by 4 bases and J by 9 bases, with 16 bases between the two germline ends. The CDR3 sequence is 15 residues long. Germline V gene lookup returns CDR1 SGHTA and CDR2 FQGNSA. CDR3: CASSSADTLSSPLHF. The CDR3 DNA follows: TGTGCCAGCAGCTCGGCGGACACTTTGAGTTCACCCCTCCACTTT.

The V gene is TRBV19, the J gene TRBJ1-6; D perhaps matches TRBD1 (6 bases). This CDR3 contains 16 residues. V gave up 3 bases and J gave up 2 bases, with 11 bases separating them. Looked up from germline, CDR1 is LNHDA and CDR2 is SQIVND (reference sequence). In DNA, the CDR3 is TGTGCCAGTAGTATTCGGGGGCTACCCTATAATTCACCCCTCCACTTT. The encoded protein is CASSIRGLPYNSPLHF. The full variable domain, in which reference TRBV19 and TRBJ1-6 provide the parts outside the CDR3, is DGGITQSPKYLFRKEGQNVTLSCEQNLNHDAMYWYRQDPGQGLRLIYYSQIVNDFQKGDIAEGYSVSREKKESFPLTVTSAQKNPTAFYLCASSIRGLPYNSPLHFGNGTRLTVT.

CDR3 sequence: CASSPPGLEDTQYF. The CDR3 DNA reads as TGTGCCAGCAGCCCCCCAGGGCTCGAAGATACGCAGTATTTT. The rearrangement uses TRBV7-2 and TRBJ2-3; maybe TRBD1 (5 bases). The germline CDR1 and CDR2 sequences are SGHTA and FQGNSA. CDR3 length: 14 residues. The V and J ends lost 5 bases and 5 bases respectively, with 14 bases between them.

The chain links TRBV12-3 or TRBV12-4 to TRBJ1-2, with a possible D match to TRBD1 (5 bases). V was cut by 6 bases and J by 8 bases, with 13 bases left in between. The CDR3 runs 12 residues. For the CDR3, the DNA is TGTGCCAGCAGAACCCAGGGAGGCGGCTACACCTTC. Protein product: CASRTQGGGYTF.

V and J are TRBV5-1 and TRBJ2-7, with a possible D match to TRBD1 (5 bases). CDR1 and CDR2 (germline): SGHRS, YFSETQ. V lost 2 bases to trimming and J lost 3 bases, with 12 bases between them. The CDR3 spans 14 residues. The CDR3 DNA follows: TGCGCCAGCAGCTTAAAGGCAGGGAACTACGAGCAGTACTTC. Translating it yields CASSLKAGNYEQYF. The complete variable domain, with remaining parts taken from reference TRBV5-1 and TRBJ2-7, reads KAGVTQTPRYLIKTRGQQVTLSCSPISGHRSVSWYQQTPGQGLQFLFEYFSETQRNKGNFPGRFSGRQFSNSRSEMNVSTLELGDSALYLCASSLKAGNYEQYFGPGTRLTVT.

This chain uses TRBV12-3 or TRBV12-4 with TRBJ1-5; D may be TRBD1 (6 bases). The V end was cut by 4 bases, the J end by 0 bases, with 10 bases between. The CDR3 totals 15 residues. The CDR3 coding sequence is TGTGCCAGCAGTTATCAGGGGAATAGCAATCAGCCCCAGCATTTT. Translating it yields CASSYQGNSNQPQHF.

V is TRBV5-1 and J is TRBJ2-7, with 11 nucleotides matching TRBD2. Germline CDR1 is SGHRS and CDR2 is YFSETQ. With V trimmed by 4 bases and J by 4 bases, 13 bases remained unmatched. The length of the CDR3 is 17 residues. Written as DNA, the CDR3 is TGCGCCAGCAGCCCCTCCCCCGGGACTAGCGGATCTTACGAGCAGTACTTC. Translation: CASSPSPGTSGSYEQYF.

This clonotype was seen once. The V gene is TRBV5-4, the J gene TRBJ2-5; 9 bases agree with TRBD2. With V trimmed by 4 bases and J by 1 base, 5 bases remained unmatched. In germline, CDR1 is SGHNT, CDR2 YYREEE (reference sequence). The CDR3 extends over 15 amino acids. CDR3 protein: CASSKERGVQETQYF. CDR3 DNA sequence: TGTGCCAGCAGCAAGGAGCGGGGGGTCCAAGAGACCCAGTACTTC.

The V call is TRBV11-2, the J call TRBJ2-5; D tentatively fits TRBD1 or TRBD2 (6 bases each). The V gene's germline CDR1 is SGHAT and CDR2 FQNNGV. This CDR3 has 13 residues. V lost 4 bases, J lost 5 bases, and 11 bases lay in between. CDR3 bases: TGTGCCAGCAGCTCCCCGGGGGCGGAGACCCAGTACTTC. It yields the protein CASSSPGAETQYF.

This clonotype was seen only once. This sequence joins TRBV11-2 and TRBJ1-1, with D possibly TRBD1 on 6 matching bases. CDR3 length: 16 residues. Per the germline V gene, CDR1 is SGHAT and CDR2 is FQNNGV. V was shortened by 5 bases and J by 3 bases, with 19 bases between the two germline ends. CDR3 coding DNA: TGTGCCAGCAGCCCCCAGCACAGGGCTTTGGACACTGAAGCTTTCTTT. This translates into CASSPQHRALDTEAFF.

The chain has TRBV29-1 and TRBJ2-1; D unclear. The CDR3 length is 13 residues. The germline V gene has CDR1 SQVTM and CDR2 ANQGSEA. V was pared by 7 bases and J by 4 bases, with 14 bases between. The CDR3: CSANRVEYNEQFF. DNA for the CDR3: TGCAGCGCCAACCGGGTCGAGTACAATGAGCAGTTCTTC.

The CDR3 DNA sequence: TGTGCCAGTAGTATCCTGACAGGGGCAAATCAGCCCCAGCATTTT. Its translation is CASSILTGANQPQHF. V usage is TRBV19 and J usage is TRBJ1-5; 8 bases align to TRBD1. The CDR3 loop spans 15 amino acids. Trimming cost V 3 bases and J 4 bases; bases outside gene matches: 5. Germline CDR1 is LNHDA and CDR2 is SQIVND (reference sequence).

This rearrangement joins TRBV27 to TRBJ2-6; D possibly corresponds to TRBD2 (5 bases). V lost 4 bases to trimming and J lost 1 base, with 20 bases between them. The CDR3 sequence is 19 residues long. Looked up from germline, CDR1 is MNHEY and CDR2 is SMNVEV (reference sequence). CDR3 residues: CASSSPRGGVGSGANVLTF. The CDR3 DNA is TGTGCCAGCAGTTCCCCGCGTGGAGGAGTAGGATCTGGGGCCAACGTCCTGACTTTC.

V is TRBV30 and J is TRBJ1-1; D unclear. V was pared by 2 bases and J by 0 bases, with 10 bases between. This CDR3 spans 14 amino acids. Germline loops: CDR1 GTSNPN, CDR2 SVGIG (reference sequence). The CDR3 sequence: CAWSLLGLNTEAFF. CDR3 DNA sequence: TGTGCCTGGAGTCTACTTGGCTTGAACACTGAAGCTTTCTTT.